These 23 T cell receptor beta chains were all obtained from the same sample, sequenced in a study of blood T cell repertoires in COVID-19. Data came from immunoSEQ multiplex PCR; TCRdb stores just in-frame clones and leaves some out. The table lists just under 85,000 clones, around 87% of them singletons. Sequencing input: peripheral blood. The source is a man older than 75 with active or convalescent COVID-19.

V is TRBV3-1 (or the pseudogene TRBV3-2) and J is TRBJ2-2, with D tentatively TRBD2 (6 bases). Germline V CDR1 and CDR2: LGHDT, YNNKEL (reference sequence). This CDR3 is 15 amino acids long. With 2 bases removed from V and 4 bases from J, the gap between germline ends came to 11 bases. CDR3 sequence (DNA): TGTGCCAGCAGCCAACCTTACGGGGGCACCGGGGAGCTGTTTTTT. This codes for CASSQPYGGTGELFF.

There are a few counts of this clone. V usage is TRBV5-4 and J usage is TRBJ2-5; D gene ambiguous. This CDR3 contains 14 residues. Trimming took off 1 base at V and 5 bases at J, with 12 bases between the two ends. Per germline, CDR1 SGHNT and CDR2 YYREEE (reference sequence). CDR3 in DNA: TGTGCCAGCAGCTTGATCGGAGTGGATGAGACCCAGTACTTC. Protein sequence: CASSLIGVDETQYF.

The chain links TRBV28 to TRBJ1-2, with 8 bases matching TRBD1. V was pared by 5 bases and J by 5 bases, with 13 bases of the junction left unmatched. Germline V lookup: CDR1 MDHEN, CDR2 SYDVKM. The CDR3 contains 16 residues. The CDR3 here is CASSHPELGTGYGYTF. In DNA, the CDR3 is TGTGCCAGCAGTCACCCTGAGTTGGGGACAGGTTATGGCTACACCTTC.

CDR3 sequence (DNA): TGTGCCAGCAGTGGGGAGTTCCTCGCCGGGGAGCTGTTTTTT. Translating it yields CASSGEFLAGELFF. The gene calls are TRBV27 and TRBJ2-2; TRBD2 is a possible D gene (5 bases). V was trimmed by 5 bases and J by 6 bases, leaving 13 bases between them. The germline V gene has CDR1 MNHEY and CDR2 SMNVEV (reference sequence). There are 14 residues in the CDR3.

The V gene is TRBV14, the J gene TRBJ2-3; the D gene is possibly TRBD2 (6 bases). Germline V CDR1 and CDR2: SGHDN, FVKESK. The germline V and J ends were trimmed by 1 base and 3 bases, with 11 bases remaining between them. The CDR3 runs to 15 residues. The CDR3 DNA follows: TGTGCCAGCAGCCAAGTTCTTCGGGGGACAGATACGCAGTATTTT. It translates to CASSQVLRGTDTQYF.

The chain combines TRBV28 with TRBJ1-4; the D is unclear. The CDR3 has 14 residues. Trimming removed 3 bases from V and 4 bases from J, with 9 bases in between. Germline values: CDR1 MDHEN, CDR2 SYDVKM. The chain's CDR3 is CASSLSSLNEKLFF. CDR3 bases: TGTGCCAGCAGTTTGTCTAGCCTTAATGAAAAACTGTTTTTT.

The genes are TRBV5-6 and TRBJ1-3, with 10 nucleotides matching TRBD1. Germline V gene lookup returns CDR1 SGHDT and CDR2 YYEEEE. Germline trimming cut 4 bases from V and 4 bases from J; bases unmatched to any gene: 11. The CDR3 runs to 17 residues. Here the CDR3 reads CASSVPGQGIAGNTIYF. The CDR3 DNA reads TGTGCCAGCAGCGTACCGGGACAGGGGATAGCAGGAAACACCATATATTTT.

The V gene is TRBV6-6, the J gene TRBJ1-2, with TRBD1 matching 7 bases. Germline CDR1 and CDR2: MNHNY and SVGAGI (reference sequence). With V trimmed by 0 bases and J by 0 bases, 4 bases remained unmatched. This CDR3 region has 16 residues. The CDR3 DNA sequence: TGTGCCAGCAGTTACTCCCCGGACAGGTCTAACTATGGCTACACCTTC. Its translation: CASSYSPDRSNYGYTF.

This chain uses TRBV5-1 with TRBJ2-4; TRBD2 might be the D (5 bases). CDR1 and CDR2 from the germline V gene are SGHRS and YFSETQ. CDR3 length equals 16 residues. The V and J ends lost 4 bases and 0 bases respectively, with 14 bases between them. CDR3 region: CASSPNEGLAKNIQYF. The CDR3 DNA follows: TGCGCCAGCAGCCCGAATGAGGGCTTAGCCAAAAACATTCAGTACTTC.

This chain joins TRBV7-2 and TRBJ2-1; D is ambiguous. Germline-derived CDR1 and CDR2 are SGHTA and FQGNSA. V was cut by 5 bases and J by 9 bases, with 14 bases left in between. CDR3 length: 13 residues. CDR3 in amino acids: CASSPVSVGEQFF. CDR3 nucleotide sequence: TGTGCCAGCAGCCCAGTAAGCGTCGGTGAGCAGTTCTTC.

V and J are TRBV6-2 or TRBV6-3 and TRBJ1-2, with 7 bases aligning to TRBD1. CDR3 length equals 14 residues. Germline V gives CDR1 MNHEY, CDR2 SVGEGT. V was pared by 5 bases and J by 0 bases, with 3 bases of the junction left unmatched. The CDR3 is CASSDRETNYGYTF. DNA of the CDR3: TGTGCCAGCAGTGACAGGGAAACTAACTATGGCTACACCTTC.

The chain recombines TRBV5-6 with TRBJ1-1; D unclear. Trimming stripped 4 bases from V and 1 base from J, with 8 bases between. Germline CDR1 reads SGHDT; CDR2 reads YYEEEE. The CDR3 is 13 residues long. CDR3 loop: CASSLQTNTEAFF. The DNA of the CDR3 is TGTGCCAGCAGCCTACAGACGAACACTGAAGCTTTCTTT. Complete variable domain (other parts from reference TRBV5-6 and TRBJ1-1): DAGVTQSPTHLIKTRGQQVTLRCSPKSGHDTVSWYQQALGQGPQFIFQYYEEEERQRGNFPDRFSGHQFPNYSSELNVNALLLGDSALYLCASSLQTNTEAFFGQGTRLTVV.

CDR3 sequence (DNA): TGTGCCAGCAGCTTCAGGGGATGGACTGAAGCTTTCTTT. Translating gives CASSFRGWTEAFF. The chain recombines TRBV11-3 with TRBJ1-1, with D maybe TRBD1 (6 bases). V gave up 3 bases and J gave up 5 bases, with 10 bases separating them. The CDR3 contains 13 residues. CDR1 is SGHNT and CDR2 is YENEEA in the germline V gene.

V usage is TRBV12-3 or TRBV12-4 and J usage is TRBJ1-1; TRBD1 agrees at 7 bases. V was pared by 6 bases and J by 3 bases, with 4 bases of the junction left unmatched. This CDR3 has 13 amino acids. This chain's CDR3 is CASRPGGDTEAFF. DNA of the CDR3: TGTGCCAGCAGGCCAGGGGGTGACACTGAAGCTTTCTTT.

The chain employs TRBV15 and TRBJ2-5; D is perhaps TRBD2 (7 bases). The CDR3 covers 17 residues. Per germline, CDR1 LNHNV and CDR2 YYDKDF (reference sequence). The V end lost 8 bases, the J end lost 0 bases, and 22 bases lay between the germline ends. CDR3 residues: CATSRFGGRGDQETQYF. CDR3 DNA sequence: TGTGCCACCTCTCGGTTCGGGGGGCGCGGAGACCAAGAGACCCAGTACTTC.

CDR3 protein: CASSEEPGTPEAFF. CDR3 sequence (DNA): TGTGCCAGCAGCGAAGAACCGGGGACACCCGAAGCTTTCTTT. This chain connects TRBV11-3 to TRBJ1-1, with D maybe TRBD1 (6 bases). V was pared by 5 bases and J by 8 bases, with 18 bases between. The germline V gene encodes CDR1 SGHNT and CDR2 YENEEA. The CDR3 covers 14 residues. The full variable domain, in which reference TRBV11-3 and TRBJ1-1 provide the parts outside the CDR3, is EAGVVQSPRYKIIEKKQPVAFWCNPISGHNTLYWYLQNLGQGPELLIRYENEEAVDDSQLPKDRFSAERLKGVDSTLKIQPAELGDSAVYLCASSEEPGTPEAFFGQGTRLTVV.

CDR3 sequence: CAIKQANTEAFF. The CDR3 nucleotides read TGTGCCATCAAACAGGCAAACACTGAAGCTTTCTTT. The rearrangement joins TRBV10-3 to TRBJ1-1; a weak D match, TRBD1 (5 bases). The germline CDR1 and CDR2 sequences are ENHRY and SYGVKD. The CDR3 consists of 12 residues. With 7 bases removed from V and 2 bases from J, the gap between germline ends came to 8 bases.

The rearrangement uses TRBV3-1 (or the pseudogene TRBV3-2) and TRBJ2-1; a weak D match, TRBD2 (6 bases). Germline lookup yields CDR1 LGHDT and CDR2 YNNKEL (reference sequence). CDR3 size: 14 residues. V lost 4 bases and J 6 bases, leaving 13 bases between the germline ends. DNA of the CDR3: TGTGCCAGCAGCCTTAGCGGCCCTCTCAATGAGCAGTTCTTC. It is translated as CASSLSGPLNEQFF.

Worth noting for this clone: The identical CDR3 is also encoded by other nucleotide sequences in the sample. The chain is built from TRBV18 and TRBJ2-1; the D is unclear. Deletions cut 0 bases from V and 7 bases from J, with 7 bases between. This CDR3 is built from 13 residues. In germline, CDR1 is KGHSH, CDR2 LQKENI. The CDR3 coding sequence is TGTGCCAGCTCACCACCCCCCGGGAATGAGCAGTTCTTC. Translating it yields CASSPPPGNEQFF.

DNA of the CDR3: TGTGCCAGTAGTATGTTCGGGACAGATTACCAAGAGACCCAGTACTTC. It encodes CASSMFGTDYQETQYF. The chain links TRBV19 to TRBJ2-5, with TRBD1 identical over 7 bases. V lost 3 bases, J lost 0 bases, and 7 bases stayed unmatched. This CDR3 comprises 16 residues. Germline values: CDR1 LNHDA, CDR2 SQIVND (reference sequence).

J is TRBJ2-7 and V is TRBV14, with D perhaps TRBD1 (5 bases). V was clipped by 3 bases and J by 6 bases, with 12 bases between them. CDR3 length: 13 amino acids. CDR1 and CDR2 (germline): SGHDN, FVKESK. The CDR3 spells CASSQTRVGEQYV. CDR3 coding DNA: TGTGCCAGCAGCCAGACCAGGGTTGGCGAGCAGTACGTC.

This chain uses TRBV29-1 with TRBJ2-1; D is perhaps TRBD2 (5 bases). The CDR3 runs 14 residues. With 4 bases removed from V and 7 bases from J, the gap between germline ends came to 17 bases. Germline CDR1 reads SQVTM; CDR2 reads ANQGSEA. The CDR3 loop is CSVGALVGINEQFF. The CDR3 DNA reads as TGCAGCGTTGGAGCACTAGTGGGAATAAATGAGCAGTTCTTC.

The chain recombines TRBV9 with TRBJ2-3; no clear D gene. V lost 4 bases to trimming and J lost 4 bases, with 10 bases between them. The CDR3 totals 13 residues. Germline loops: CDR1 SGDLS, CDR2 YYNGEE. The CDR3 sequence: CASSPSDADTQYF. The CDR3 bases are TGTGCCAGCAGCCCCTCAGATGCAGATACGCAGTATTTT.